The clone carrying this T cell receptor gamma chain was observed a few times. Other nucleotide sequences from this sample produce the same CDR3. Looked up from germline, CDR1 is GITISATS and CDR2 is ISYDGTV (reference sequence). The V and J ends lost 4 bases and 7 bases, in that order; junction bases with no gene match: 4. The CDR3 has 11 residues. This entry is derived from a study of gamma-delta chains in newborns, infants, children. TCRdb re-called the reads with CATT. The sample includes roughly 2,500 gamma-chain clones, roughly 26% of them seen just once. V is TRGV9 and J is TRGJ1 or TRGJ2. This TCR was sampled from a child who was a newborn, infant or young child, either healthy, febrile or measles-vaccinated (not recorded which). Sequenced input: blood. This CDR3 reads CALWEGYKKLF. Here the CDR3 DNA reads TGTGCCTTGTGGGAAGGATATAAGAAACTCTTT.